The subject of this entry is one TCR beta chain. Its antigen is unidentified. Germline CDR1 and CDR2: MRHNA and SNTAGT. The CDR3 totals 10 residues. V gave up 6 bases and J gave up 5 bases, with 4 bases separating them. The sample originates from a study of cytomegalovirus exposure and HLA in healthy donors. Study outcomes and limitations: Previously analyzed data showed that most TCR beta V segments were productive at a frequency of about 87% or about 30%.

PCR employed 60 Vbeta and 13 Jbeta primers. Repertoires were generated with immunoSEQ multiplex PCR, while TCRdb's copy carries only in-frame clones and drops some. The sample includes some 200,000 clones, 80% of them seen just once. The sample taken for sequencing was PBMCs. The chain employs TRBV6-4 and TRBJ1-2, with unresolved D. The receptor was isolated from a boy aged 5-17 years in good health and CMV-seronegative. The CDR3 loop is CASSKYGYTF. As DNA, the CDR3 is TGTGCCAGCAGCAAATATGGCTACACCTTC.